The 29 T cell receptor beta chains below were found in one sample sequenced in a study of shared clonotypes between healthy human individuals. Cells designated naive CD8 were CD45RO-negative and were positively selected for CCR7, with terminally differentiated effector memory CD45RA+ cells excluded. Data came from immunoSEQ multiplex PCR; TCRdb stores just in-frame clones and leaves some out. In the table there are some 2,100,000 clones, 90% to 95% of which are singletons. The sequencing input was naive CD8+ T cells from PBMCs. Receptors were obtained from a man younger than 35 in good health. Some clones in this sample may be carry-over from other donors' samples.

The rearrangement links TRBV7-9 to TRBJ2-1; 8 bases agree with TRBD2. Germline V gene sequence: CDR1 SEHNR, CDR2 FQNEAQ (reference sequence). The CDR3 is 15 residues long. V shed 3 bases, J shed 4 bases, and the junction held 5 bases outside the gene matches. CDR3 in DNA: TGTGCCAGCAGCTTGAGCGGGAGCATTTACAATGAGCAGTTCTTC. It yields the protein CASSLSGSIYNEQFF. The full variable domain, in which reference TRBV7-9 and TRBJ2-1 provide the parts outside the CDR3, is DTGVSQNPRHKITKRGQNVTFRCDPISEHNRLYWYRQTLGQGPEFLTYFQNEAQLEKSRLLSDRFSAERPKGSFSTLEIQRTEQGDSAMYLCASSLSGSIYNEQFFGPGTRLTVL.

The chain links TRBV6-1 to TRBJ2-1; D is unclear. Germline V gene lookup returns CDR1 MNHNS and CDR2 SASEGT. Trimming took off 10 bases at V and 3 bases at J, with 13 bases between the two ends. The CDR3 loop spans 13 amino acids. This CDR3 is CATKLALYNEQFF. The CDR3 bases are TGTGCCACCAAACTGGCGCTCTACAATGAGCAGTTCTTC.

This clone was found once. The chain recombines TRBV30 with TRBJ2-7; 7 bases map to TRBD1. The CDR3 loop spans 12 amino acids. CDR1 and CDR2 (germline): GTSNPN, SVGIG (reference sequence). After removal of 8 bases from V and 3 bases from J, the junction contained 7 bases not matched to a gene. In DNA form, the CDR3 reads TGTGCCGGGGACAGTGACTTCTACGAGCAGTACTTC. It is translated as CAGDSDFYEQYF.

This chain joins TRBV7-6 and TRBJ2-2, with TRBD2 matching 11 bases. V was pared by 3 bases and J by 1 base, with 13 bases of the junction left unmatched. CDR3 length: 20 amino acids. CDR1 SGHVS and CDR2 FNYEAQ come from the germline V gene. In nucleotides, the CDR3 is TGTGCCAGCAGCTTTATAGGTCTAGCGGGAGGCGCCCTGAACACCGGGGAGCTGTTTTTT. It yields the protein CASSFIGLAGGALNTGELFF.

Details on this clone: Other DNA sequences from this sample encode an identical CDR3 as well. The CDR3 protein is CSARDSEQYF. The CDR3 nucleotides read TGCAGTGCTAGAGATTCCGAGCAGTACTTC. J is TRBJ2-7 and V is TRBV20-1; D not certain. The CDR3 consists of 10 residues. The V end lost 0 bases, the J end lost 6 bases, and 3 bases lay between the germline ends. In germline, CDR1 is DFQATT, CDR2 SNEGSKA (reference sequence).

The rearrangement links TRBV2 to TRBJ1-1; 9 nucleotides line up with TRBD1. Germline CDR1 reads SNHLY; CDR2 reads FYNNEI. The length of the CDR3 is 11 residues. Trimming removed 5 bases from V and 11 bases from J; junction bases left unmatched: 3. This CDR3 is CASSSGTGAFF. CDR3 coding DNA: TGTGCCAGCAGTTCCGGGACAGGGGCTTTCTTT.

V gene TRBV9 combines with J gene TRBJ2-1, with D unresolved. The CDR3 runs 12 residues. Germline loops: CDR1 SGDLS, CDR2 YYNGEE. The V end lost 6 bases, the J end lost 0 bases, and 4 bases lay between the germline ends. CDR3 region: CASKGSYNEQFF. The DNA of the CDR3 is TGTGCCAGCAAGGGCTCCTACAATGAGCAGTTCTTC.

V usage is TRBV6-7 and J usage is TRBJ2-2; D unclear. TRBV6-7 is an open reading frame whose function is uncertain. V dropped 0 bases and J dropped 4 bases, with 12 bases sitting between them. The CDR3 covers 16 residues. The DNA for the CDR3 is TGTGCCAGCAGTTACTCGAGATTGGCATTCACCGGGGAGCTGTTTTTT. As protein: CASSYSRLAFTGELFF.

The V gene is TRBV7-8, the J gene TRBJ1-1, with D possibly being TRBD1 (5 bases). There are 14 residues in the CDR3. V was pared by 2 bases and J by 3 bases, with 10 bases between. Germline lookup yields CDR1 SGHVS and CDR2 FQNEAQ. In nucleotides, the CDR3 is TGTGCCAGCAGCTTAATTTCCAGGGACACTGAAGCTTTCTTT. This sequence encodes CASSLISRDTEAFF.

Note on this clone: The same CDR3 is also encoded by other DNA sequences in this sample. The rearrangement joins TRBV28 to TRBJ2-3; 8 nucleotides match TRBD1. This CDR3 has 14 amino acids. The germline V gene encodes CDR1 MDHEN and CDR2 SYDVKM. After removal of 4 bases from V and 4 bases from J, the junction contained 4 bases not matched to a gene. CDR3 in DNA: TGTGCCAGCAGTTCTGGACAGGGAGCAGATACGCAGTATTTT. It translates to CASSSGQGADTQYF.

This rearrangement joins TRBV7-9 to TRBJ2-7, with 9 positions matching TRBD1. V gave up 4 bases and J gave up 2 bases; unmatched junction bases: 9. The CDR3 extends over 16 amino acids. Germline values: CDR1 SEHNR, CDR2 FQNEAQ (reference sequence). The CDR3 sequence is CASSYLGTGPPYEQYF. Written as DNA, the CDR3 is TGTGCCAGCAGCTACCTCGGGACAGGGCCACCCTACGAGCAGTACTTC.

Comment on this clone: The same CDR3 can be traced to other DNA sequences in this sample. The gene calls are TRBV29-1 and TRBJ2-1, with D uncertain. The CDR3 covers 14 residues. Between the trimmed V and J ends, which lost 3 bases and 0 bases, there was a span of 9 bases. Germline V gives CDR1 SQVTM, CDR2 ANQGSEA. CDR3: CSVEPRSSYNEQFF. DNA for the CDR3: TGCAGCGTTGAGCCCAGGAGCTCCTACAATGAGCAGTTCTTC.

This chain uses TRBV5-1 with TRBJ1-1; 7 bases are shared with TRBD1. Germline CDR1 is SGHRS and CDR2 is YFSETQ. The ends lost 4 bases at V and 4 bases at J; junction bases unmatched: 7. There are 14 residues in the CDR3. The DNA for the CDR3 is TGCGCCAGCAGCGAACACAGGGGAATCACTGAAGCTTTCTTT. This encodes CASSEHRGITEAFF.

Points on this clone: Other nucleotide sequences from this sample produce the same CDR3. The genes are TRBV30 and TRBJ1-1; the D is unclear. The CDR3 has 11 residues. Germline CDR1 GTSNPN, CDR2 SVGIG (reference sequence). Trimming took 4 bases from V and 5 from J, leaving 8 bases between them. The CDR3 protein is CAWTEGTEAFF. The DNA of the CDR3 is TGTGCCTGGACAGAAGGGACTGAAGCTTTCTTT.

This clone was counted a few times. The identical CDR3 is also encoded by other nucleotide sequences in the sample. CDR3 sequence: CASSPTEGNYGYTF. CDR3 bases: TGTGCCAGCAGTCCGACAGAAGGGAACTATGGCTACACCTTC. The rearrangement uses TRBV6-5 and TRBJ1-2, with D tentatively TRBD1 (5 bases). V shed 5 bases and J shed 2 bases, with 12 bases lying between them. From germline, CDR1 is MNHEY and CDR2 SVGAGI. This CDR3 comprises 14 residues.

In nucleotides, the CDR3 is TGTGTCAGAAGCTTACTAGAGTCGAAGTTCTTC. Encoded protein: CVRSLLESKFF. The chain combines TRBV7-5 with TRBJ2-1; TRBD2 is the table's D call, not checked against the DNA. TRBV7-5 counts as a pseudogene. CDR3 length equals 11 residues.

The table lists this clone with a count of one. V gene TRBV15 combines with J gene TRBJ2-7; 7 bases map to TRBD2. The CDR3 extends over 15 amino acids. Trimming at V came to 0 bases and at J to 7 bases, leaving 9 bases not matched to a gene. CDR1 and CDR2 from the germline V gene are LNHNV and YYDKDF (reference sequence). CDR3 residues: CATSRDSRLAAEQYF. CDR3 sequence (DNA): TGTGCCACCAGCAGAGACAGTAGGCTAGCGGCAGAGCAGTACTTC.

V usage is TRBV11-2 and J usage is TRBJ1-2, with D unclear. Germline V gives CDR1 SGHAT, CDR2 FQNNGV. The CDR3 consists of 13 residues. V was cut by 5 bases and J by 4 bases, with 11 bases left in between. The CDR3 nucleotides are TGTGCCAGCAGCCCAGACGTTGGCTATGGCTACACCTTC. Protein product: CASSPDVGYGYTF.

The CDR3 protein is CASSNRLTPSYEQYF. The CDR3 nucleotides are TGTGCCAGCAGCAATAGACTAACCCCCTCCTACGAGCAGTACTTC. This sequence joins TRBV7-9 and TRBJ2-7, with D tentatively TRBD2 (5 bases). Trimming shortened V by 5 bases and J by 0 bases, and 14 bases separated the two germline ends. CDR1 is SEHNR, CDR2 FQNEAQ, per germline (reference sequence). The CDR3 is 15 residues long.

This chain connects TRBV6-5 to TRBJ2-1; 9 bases match TRBD1. In germline, CDR1 is MNHEY, CDR2 SVGAGI. Trimming took 2 bases from V and 9 from J; bases not matched to a gene: 11. There are 16 residues in the CDR3. CDR3 in DNA: TGTGCCAGCAGTTACGGGGGGACAGGGAATTTAAGTGAGCAGTTCTTC. Translation gives CASSYGGTGNLSEQFF.

The gene calls are TRBV15 and TRBJ2-2; D uncertain. This CDR3 region has 17 residues. CDR1 and CDR2 (germline): LNHNV, YYDKDF (reference sequence). Trimming removed 1 base at V and 4 bases at J, with 16 bases between. Here the CDR3 DNA reads TGTGCCACCAGCAGAGGAGGATGGGTCAGCCGCACCGGGGAGCTGTTTTTT. Translation: CATSRGGWVSRTGELFF.

This clone was found once. The V gene is TRBV13, the J gene TRBJ2-3; a possible D gene is TRBD1 (5 bases). Germline CDR1 is PRHDT and CDR2 is FYEKMQ (reference sequence). This CDR3 has 13 amino acids. Trimming took off 6 bases at V and 2 bases at J, with 9 bases between the two ends. CDR3: CASRIGATDTQYF. The CDR3 DNA is TGTGCCAGCAGAATAGGGGCCACAGATACGCAGTATTTT.

V and J are TRBV2 and TRBJ2-7; D remains ambiguous. CDR3 length: 13 residues. The V gene lost 6 bases and the J gene lost 6 bases, with 15 bases spanning the gap. Germline CDR1 reads SNHLY; CDR2 reads FYNNEI. The CDR3 loop reads CASRQLREPEQYF. The CDR3 DNA sequence: TGTGCCAGCAGGCAGCTAAGGGAACCCGAGCAGTACTTC.

The rearrangement uses TRBV15 and TRBJ2-3; D uncertain. This CDR3 has 16 residues. With 3 bases removed from V and 0 bases from J, the gap between germline ends came to 13 bases. Germline V gene data show CDR1 as LNHNV and CDR2 as YYDKDF (reference sequence). The CDR3 reads CATSSALFLSTDTQYF. The CDR3 nucleotides read TGTGCCACCAGCAGCGCGCTTTTTTTGAGCACAGATACGCAGTATTTT. Full variable domain (remainder filled in from reference TRBV15 and TRBJ2-3): DAMVIQNPRYQVTQFGKPVTLSCSQTLNHNVMYWYQQKSSQAPKLLFHYYDKDFNNEADTPDNFQSRRPNTSFCFLDIRSPGLGDTAMYLCATSSALFLSTDTQYFGPGTRLTVL.

The table lists this clone with a few counts. The V and J genes are TRBV6-6 and TRBJ1-1; D not certain. CDR1 MNHNY and CDR2 SVGAGI come from the germline V gene (reference sequence). V was pared by 4 bases and J by 1 base, with 7 bases between. The CDR3 sequence is 13 residues long. The CDR3 reads CASSWTSNTEAFF. The DNA for the CDR3 is TGTGCCAGCAGTTGGACGTCGAACACTGAAGCTTTCTTT.

A single count supports this clone. The chain recombines TRBV18 with TRBJ1-1, with 8 bases matching TRBD1. Unmatched junction bases numbered 5, after V lost 4 bases and J lost 1 base. Per the germline V gene, CDR1 is KGHSH and CDR2 is LQKENI. This CDR3 is built from 15 residues. The CDR3 DNA reads TGTGCCAGCTCACGAACGACAGGGGAGAACACTGAAGCTTTCTTT. Protein sequence: CASSRTTGENTEAFF.

The chain has TRBV10-3 and TRBJ2-7, with TRBD1 as a possible D gene (6 bases). V was trimmed by 5 bases and J by 4 bases, leaving 12 bases between them. From germline, CDR1 is ENHRY and CDR2 SYGVKD. The CDR3 loop spans 13 amino acids. The CDR3 spells CAISPQGAYEQYF. The CDR3 DNA reads as TGTGCCATCAGTCCACAGGGTGCTTACGAGCAGTACTTC.

The chain has TRBV25-1 and TRBJ2-1; TRBD2 might be the D (5 bases). The germline V gene has CDR1 MGHDK and CDR2 SYGVNS. Trimming took off 4 bases at V and 4 bases at J, with 11 bases between the two ends. CDR3 length equals 14 residues. The chain's CDR3 is CASSAQEVYNEQFF. The CDR3 nucleotides read TGTGCCAGCAGTGCCCAGGAGGTTTACAATGAGCAGTTCTTC.

The chain recombines TRBV15 with TRBJ1-5; D is undetermined. CDR1 LNHNV and CDR2 YYDKDF come from the germline V gene (reference sequence). V was cut by 3 bases and J by 0 bases, with 6 bases left in between. The CDR3 runs 14 residues. The DNA for the CDR3 is TGTGCCACCAGCAGCAGGACTAGCAATCAGCCCCAGCATTTT. Its translation: CATSSRTSNQPQHF.